Shown below are 20 T cell receptor beta chains from a single sample sequenced in a study of CXCR3-negative and CXCR3-positive naive CD8 T cells. Study-wide results and caveats: A higher hydrophobicity marked the TRB CDR3s of CXCR3-positive naive cells versus CXCR3-negative naive cells.

Libraries of TRB cDNA were made by 5' RACE and carried UMIs. TCRdb reprocessed the 5' RACE reads, keeping one entry per CDR3 protein, no DNA. The sample spans tens of thousands of distinct CDR3 sequences; the ten largest clones claim roughly 0.48%. No cognate antigen is known for these TCRs. Sample: naive CXCR3+ CD8+ T cells from blood. Sample subset: CD45RO-CCR7+CD27+CD95- naive CD8+ T cells expressing CXCR3 (TNR3+). The receptors shown here come from a human donor in good health. Some clones in this sample may be carry-over from other donors' samples.

The chain combines TRBV6-2 or TRBV6-3 with TRBJ2-1; TCRdb proposes TRBD2, but this gene call is untestable without DNA. CDR1 MNHEY and CDR2 SVGEGT come from the germline V gene. This CDR3 comprises 15 residues. The CDR3 sequence: CASRTSGSSYNEQFF.

This CDR3 reads CSADRSYEQYF. This chain links TRBV20-1 with TRBJ2-7. This CDR3 comprises 11 residues. Germline loops: CDR1 DFQATT, CDR2 SNEGSKA (reference sequence).

The J gene is TRBJ2-7, the V gene TRBV29-1; TCRdb indicates TRBD1, and absent DNA this call remains unverified. The CDR3 spans 14 residues. The germline V gene encodes CDR1 SQVTM and CDR2 ANQGSEA. The CDR3 reads CSVEAQGNSYEQYF.

The gene calls are TRBV19 and TRBJ2-7; lacking DNA, the TRBD1 call made by TCRdb goes unchecked. Germline V gene data show CDR1 as LNHDA and CDR2 as SQIVND (reference sequence). The CDR3 is 13 amino acids. The CDR3 loop is CASSMGTVYEQYF.

This rearrangement joins TRBV28 to TRBJ2-4; TCRdb indicates TRBD2, and absent DNA this call remains unverified. There are 17 residues in the CDR3. Germline CDR1 MDHEN, CDR2 SYDVKM. This chain's CDR3 is CASTPRASGSSKNIQYF.

The V and J genes are TRBV6-2 or TRBV6-3 and TRBJ2-1; TCRdb lists TRBD2, though no DNA is available to test this call. The CDR3 is 12 residues long. Germline V gives CDR1 MNHEY, CDR2 SVGEGT. CDR3 protein: CASSYSREFQFF.

V usage is TRBV29-1 and J usage is TRBJ2-7; TCRdb's assignment of TRBD2 cannot be checked, as there is no DNA. Germline assignment: CDR1 SQVTM and CDR2 ANQGSEA. The CDR3 has 13 amino acids. The CDR3 sequence: CSVLTSGFYEQYF.

This sequence joins TRBV19 and TRBJ2-1. The CDR3 has 14 amino acids. Per the germline V gene, CDR1 is LNHDA and CDR2 is SQIVND (reference sequence). The CDR3 loop is CASSIVASYNEQFF.

This chain uses TRBV28 with TRBJ2-7. The germline V gene has CDR1 MDHEN and CDR2 SYDVKM. This CDR3 is built from 13 residues. CDR3 amino acids: CASSFTSSYEQYF.

The chain employs TRBV29-1 and TRBJ2-7; lacking DNA, the TRBD1 call made by TCRdb goes unchecked. CDR3 length equals 14 residues. Germline loops: CDR1 SQVTM, CDR2 ANQGSEA. CDR3 in amino acids: CSVDGTGDPYEQYF.

CDR3 loop: CASSYGVEQFF. The chain recombines TRBV5-6 with TRBJ2-1. This CDR3 is built from 11 residues. The V gene's germline CDR1 is SGHDT and CDR2 YYEEEE. Together with reference TRBV5-6 and TRBJ2-1, the CDR3 gives the full variable domain: DAGVTQSPTHLIKTRGQQVTLRCSPKSGHDTVSWYQQALGQGPQFIFQYYEEEERQRGNFPDRFSGHQFPNYSSELNVNALLLGDSALYLCASSYGVEQFFGPGTRLTVL.

The chain uses TRBV4-1 and TRBJ2-1; checking the TCRdb D call of TRBD1 is not possible without DNA. Germline CDR1 MGHRA, CDR2 YSYEKL. CDR3 length: 12 amino acids. CDR3: CASSQSPHEQFF.

The V call is TRBV4-1, the J call TRBJ2-7; TCRdb picks TRBD2, but there is no DNA to check that call. The CDR3 spans 15 residues. The germline gives CDR1 MGHRA, CDR2 YSYEKL. CDR3 protein: CASSQAPPGLADILF.

The chain couples TRBV4-2 to TRBJ1-6; TCRdb designates TRBD1, a call that cannot be tested without DNA. Germline-derived CDR1 and CDR2 are LGHNA and YNFKEQ. CDR3 size: 18 residues. The CDR3 is CASSQDWGRSSYNSPLHF.

The chain couples TRBV9 to TRBJ2-1; as DNA is missing, the TRBD2 call by TCRdb cannot be tested. CDR1 and CDR2 (germline): SGDLS, YYNGEE. The CDR3 is made up of 16 amino acids. The CDR3: CASSVVPSGSSNEQFF.

This rearrangement joins TRBV6-6 to TRBJ1-1. Germline V gives CDR1 MNHNY, CDR2 SVGAGI (reference sequence). The CDR3 sequence is 14 residues long. The CDR3 protein is CASSHAWMNTEAFF.

The CDR3 loop is CASSFSGREQYF. The chain employs TRBV7-6 and TRBJ2-7; TCRdb gives TRBD1 as the D gene, but with no DNA this cannot be confirmed. Germline V CDR1 and CDR2: SGHVS, FNYEAQ. The CDR3 is 12 residues long.

The gene calls are TRBV6-2 or TRBV6-3 and TRBJ1-1; TCRdb calls TRBD1, which cannot be checked without DNA. Germline V gives CDR1 MNHEY, CDR2 SVGEGT. This CDR3 is built from 15 residues. The CDR3 sequence: CASSPGQFTHTEAFF.

V gene TRBV20-1 combines with J gene TRBJ2-7. The CDR3 length is 13 residues. Germline V CDR1 and CDR2: DFQATT, SNEGSKA (reference sequence). The CDR3 loop is CSAGGPASYEQYF.

J is TRBJ2-1 and V is TRBV27; without DNA, the TCRdb call of TRBD1 cannot be checked. Germline assignment: CDR1 MNHEY and CDR2 SMNVEV (reference sequence). CDR3 length: 16 amino acids. The CDR3 is CASSYGRGWAYNEQFF.